This T cell receptor beta chain was captured in a study of Graves' ophthalmopathy and Graves' hyperthyroidism. None of the included patients had other autoimmune diseases, uncontrolled infections, pregnancy or lactation, as these led to exclusion. Symptoms, serum thyroxine and TRAb, thyroid ultrasound, and orbital computed tomography formed the diagnostic basis. RNA transcripts yielded amplified TCR beta CDR3 regions. First-round RT-PCR with HTBI primers preceded a second-round multiplex PCR. One entry per CDR3 protein, called by TCRdb with MiXCR from the multiplex PCR reads. Here the sample spans about 370,000 distinct CDR3 sequences, approximately 20% being singletons. The CDR3 is 17 amino acids. V lost 0 bases to trimming and J lost 0 bases; unmatched junction nucleotides: 8. Per the germline V gene, CDR1 is DFQATT and CDR2 is SNEGSKA (reference sequence).

This TCR was recovered from a young woman with Graves' ophthalmopathy. Sequences were obtained from peripheral blood. The J gene is TRBJ2-4, the V gene TRBV20-1; the match to TRBD2 covers 7 bases. DNA of the CDR3: TGCAGTGCTAGAGATCTGGGGCGGGGGTTAGCCAAAAACATTCAGTACTTC. It codes for CSARDLGRGLAKNIQYF.